The clone carrying this T cell receptor beta chain was recorded a few times. One entry per CDR3 protein results from TCRdb running MiXCR on the 5' RACE reads. Seen here are about 250,000 distinct CDR3 sequences, approximately 15% observed once, and the top ten hold under 2.5%. This entry is derived from a study of T-cell memory formation after mild COVID-19. Germline CDR1 LNHDA, CDR2 SQIVND (reference sequence). V was clipped by 5 bases and J by 3 bases, with 10 bases between them. The CDR3 extends over 13 amino acids. This TCR was recovered from an adult woman who had mild COVID-19 (a few samples of this study predate the infection). Cell type and time point are not known. What was sequenced was PBMCs or a T cell subset sorted from them (not recorded which). The J gene is TRBJ2-5, the V gene TRBV19; tentatively, D is TRBD1 (5 bases). CDR3 protein: CASSWAGKETQYF. The CDR3 DNA reads as TGTGCCAGTAGTTGGGCAGGGAAAGAGACCCAGTACTTC.